This record looks at one T cell receptor beta chain sequence and its context. Its antigen is as yet unknown. The entry originates in a study of T-cell memory formation after mild COVID-19. Study details: TCR clusters were mostly donor specific.

Constant-segment primers were used for 5'RACE, and the resulting TCR alpha and TCR beta cDNA libraries carried sample barcodes and UMIs. TCRdb reprocessed the 5' RACE reads with MiXCR, giving one entry per CDR3 protein. Among under 300,000 distinct CDR3 sequences listed, under 8.5% were seen once. Broader study findings: Some SARS-CoV-2-responding clones were already detected in memory before infection. Whereas later expanders leaned CD4+, clones contracting day 15 to 85 showed a balanced CD4/CD8 makeup.

The receptor's source is a man younger than 30 who had mild COVID-19 (a few samples of this study predate the infection). Cell type and time point are not known. The specimen sequenced was PBMCs or a T cell subset sorted from them (not recorded which).

CDR3 residues: CASSLVMGAGDFF. The DNA for the CDR3 is TGTGCCAGCAGCTTGGTTATGGGGGCAGGAGATTTCTTT. V is TRBV5-5 and J is TRBJ1-1, with D perhaps matching TRBD1 (6 bases). Germline CDR1 reads SGHKS; CDR2 reads YYEKEE (reference sequence). V was clipped by 0 bases and J by 13 bases, with 16 bases between them. The CDR3 spans 13 residues.